Presented here are 4 T cell receptor beta chains from one specimen sequenced in a study of blood T cell repertoires in COVID-19. Sequencing was performed with immunoSEQ multiplex PCR; in TCRdb, only in-frame clones are kept and a portion is missing. Of some 300,000 clones detected, 89% appear once; the ten largest clones hold over 9%. The sequenced material came from PBMCs or T cells enriched from blood (not recorded which). The receptors were sampled from a woman in her thirties or forties who had recovered from COVID-19.

V and J are TRBV27 and TRBJ1-2, with D perhaps matching TRBD1 (5 bases). CDR3 length: 14 residues. In germline, CDR1 is MNHEY, CDR2 SMNVEV (reference sequence). Deletions cut 1 base from V and 7 bases from J, with 13 bases between. CDR3 DNA: TGTGCCAGCAGTTTATTACCCCCAGGGCTTGGCTACACCTTC. Encoded protein: CASSLLPPGLGYTF.

The chain recombines TRBV19 with TRBJ2-7, with 8 bases fitting TRBD1. V was pared by 10 bases and J by 4 bases, with 21 bases of the junction left unmatched. Germline V gene lookup returns CDR1 LNHDA and CDR2 SQIVND (reference sequence). The CDR3 runs to 17 residues. The CDR3, as DNA: TGTGCCACCATAGGGAGGCCACCGGGACAGGAGATATACGAGCAGTACTTC. Translating gives CATIGRPPGQEIYEQYF.

The rearrangement links TRBV28 to TRBJ2-3, with TRBD2 as a possible D gene (6 bases). Germline V gives CDR1 MDHEN, CDR2 SYDVKM. This CDR3 has 14 amino acids. Trimming shortened V by 4 bases and J by 0 bases, and 8 bases separated the two germline ends. The CDR3 nucleotides are TGTGCCAGCAGTTCAGGGAGGAGCACAGATACGCAGTATTTT. Translated, it gives CASSSGRSTDTQYF. The whole variable domain, filled in from reference TRBV28 and TRBJ2-3, reads DVKVTQSSRYLVKRTGEKVFLECVQDMDHENMFWYRQDPGLGLRLIYFSYDVKMKEKGDIPEGYSVSREKKERFSLILESASTNQTSMYLCASSSGRSTDTQYFGPGTRLTVL.

The gene calls are TRBV7-9 and TRBJ1-1; D gene uncertain. V was trimmed by 5 bases and J by 1 base, leaving 11 bases between them. Germline V gene sequence: CDR1 SEHNR, CDR2 FQNEAQ (reference sequence). This CDR3 spans 14 amino acids. In DNA form, the CDR3 reads TGTGCCAGCAGCATTTTCACTGCGAACACTGAAGCTTTCTTT. It codes for CASSIFTANTEAFF.